A single sample gave rise to the 6 T cell receptor beta chains below, sequenced in a study of naive and memory T cell subsets. Two oligonucleotides, mixed equimolar, formed the beta constant-region primer covering TRBC1 and TRBC2. Nested alpha and beta constant-region primers with the SP2 primer drove four PCR rounds on ligated cDNA. One entry per CDR3 protein results from TCRdb running MiXCR on the UMI-ligation and nested PCR reads. Altogether about 120,000 distinct CDR3 sequences are present, 30% to 45% being singletons, with the ten largest covering approximately 0.9%. Sequencing used central memory CD4+ T cells from blood. The receptors originated from a human donor in good health.

The chain has TRBV29-1 and TRBJ1-2, with 9 bases lining up with TRBD1. Germline values: CDR1 SQVTM, CDR2 ANQGSEA. The CDR3 is 12 amino acids. V lost 4 bases to trimming and J lost 7 bases; unmatched junction nucleotides: 4. DNA of the CDR3: TGCAGCGTTGGGGGGACAGGGTCTGGCTACACCTTC. Residues: CSVGGTGSGYTF.

This clonotype appeared once. The rearrangement links TRBV19 to TRBJ2-7; 7 bases fit TRBD2. The CDR3 runs to 18 residues. In germline, CDR1 is LNHDA, CDR2 SQIVND (reference sequence). J gave up 6 bases and V 3 bases, and 20 bases lay outside the gene matches. The DNA of the CDR3 is TGTGCCAGTAGTATGACTAGCTCCGGCGGGGATCGGCGGGTCGAGCAGTACTTC. Translating gives CASSMTSSGGDRRVEQYF.

This clonotype showed up just a few times. This chain connects TRBV20-1 to TRBJ2-1; D tentatively fits TRBD1 or TRBD2 (5 bases each). The CDR3 runs 13 residues. Germline values: CDR1 DFQATT, CDR2 SNEGSKA (reference sequence). V shed 6 bases and J shed 7 bases, with 16 bases lying between them. CDR3 protein: CSARGPTGNEQFF. The CDR3 DNA is TGCAGTGCCCGGGGCCCCACCGGGAATGAGCAGTTCTTC.

The DNA for the CDR3 is TGTGCCAGCAGCCCAAACGGTGGGACTGAAGCTTTCTTT. Protein sequence: CASSPNGGTEAFF. The rearrangement uses TRBV11-3 and TRBJ1-1; D unresolved. The CDR3 runs 13 residues. The V gene's germline CDR1 is SGHNT and CDR2 YENEEA. With 5 bases removed from V and 5 bases from J, the gap between germline ends came to 12 bases.

V and J are TRBV7-8 and TRBJ2-3; D might be TRBD2 (5 bases). The germline CDR1 and CDR2 sequences are SGHVS and FQNEAQ. V lost 2 bases and J 5 bases, leaving 11 bases between the germline ends. The CDR3 has 14 amino acids. Written as DNA, the CDR3 is TGTGCCAGCAGCTTATTTCAGGCGGGAGATACGCAGTATTTT. Translation gives CASSLFQAGDTQYF.

This clonotype was seen repeatedly, ten times or more. The chain's CDR3 is CASSQRRRALQETQYF. For the CDR3, the DNA is TGTGCCAGCAGCCAGAGGAGGAGGGCCCTCCAAGAGACCCAGTACTTC. The chain combines TRBV11-2 with TRBJ2-5, with TRBD2 as a possible D gene (6 bases). This CDR3 comprises 16 residues. V lost 5 bases and J 1 base, leaving 17 bases between the germline ends. The germline V gene has CDR1 SGHAT and CDR2 FQNNGV.